The sample holds one count of the clone carrying this T cell receptor (beta chain). Its target is not known. This sample is drawn from a study of TIL therapy for anti-PD-1-resistant metastatic lung cancer. General study findings and limits: Many TIL product clones were absent from baseline tumor, suggesting clonal contraction.

Germline V gene sequence: CDR1 SGHVS, CDR2 FNYEAQ. This CDR3 spans 16 amino acids. Trimming at V came to 5 bases and at J to 2 bases, leaving 8 bases not matched to a gene. Time point described: pre-treatment sample, taken before nivolumab and TIL therapy. Most excised metastases sampled were pleural nodules or supraclavicular lymph nodes. Sequencing used immunoSEQ v3. Profiled with immunoSEQ multiplex PCR; TCRdb holds only in-frame clones, not every one. The sample consists of some 11,000 clones, about 61% of them appearing once. J is TRBJ2-2 and V is TRBV7-6, with TRBD2 matching over 7 bases. The sequencing here drew on tumor tissue, taken at baseline. The source is a person between 25 and 79 years old with non-small cell lung cancer. The CDR3 reads CASSRFSGTNTGELFF. The CDR3 DNA sequence: TGTGCCAGCAGCCGTTTCAGCGGGACCAACACCGGGGAGCTGTTTTTT.